These T cell receptor beta chains were read from a single sample in a study of blood T cell repertoires in COVID-19. TCRdb keeps only in-frame clones here, not all; method: immunoSEQ multiplex PCR. The table records about 410,000 clones, 80% to 90% of them present only once. The sample comprised peripheral blood. The receptors shown here come from a woman under 40 with active or convalescent COVID-19. Both conserved end residues are part of each CDR3. A D gene is named only where the DNA matches it firmly. Some rows mark clone size as missing; the rest say once, few, many or name a class of expanded clone.

d_gene: TRBD1
v_gene: TRBV6-1
j_gene: TRBJ1-1
abundance: NA
CDR3nt: TGTGCCAGCAGTTCTACAGGGGTAGACGGCACTGAAGCTTTCTTT
CDR3aa: CASSSTGVDGTEAFF

d_gene: TRBD1
v_gene: TRBV5-5
j_gene: TRBJ1-5
abundance: NA
CDR3nt: TGTGCCAGCAGCTTGGGACAGGGATATAATCAGCCCCAGCATTTT
CDR3aa: CASSLGQGYNQPQHF

d_gene: NA
v_gene: TRBV29-1
j_gene: TRBJ1-2
abundance: NA
CDR3nt: TGCAGCGTTTTCGAGGGGGTTTATGGCTACACCTTC
CDR3aa: CSVFEGVYGYTF

d_gene: NA
v_gene: TRBV2
j_gene: TRBJ1-3
abundance: few
CDR3nt: TGTGCCAGCAGTCCTACCAAAAGCTCTGGAAACACCATATATTTT
CDR3aa: CASSPTKSSGNTIYF

d_gene: TRBD1
v_gene: TRBV5-1
j_gene: TRBJ2-7
abundance: NA
CDR3nt: TGCGCCAGCAGCTTGGACCCCGGGACAGGGAGGAAGCAGTACTTC
CDR3aa: CASSLDPGTGRKQYF

d_gene: TRBD1
v_gene: TRBV10-1
j_gene: TRBJ2-7
abundance: few
CDR3nt: TGCGCCAGCAGCCGGGACAGGGCTTCAATCGAGCAGTACTTC
CDR3aa: CASSRDRASIEQYF

d_gene: NA
v_gene: TRBV6-6
j_gene: TRBJ1-5
abundance: once
CDR3nt: TGTGCCAGCAGGTCGGACAGATTCAATCAGCCCCAGCATTTT
CDR3aa: CASRSDRFNQPQHF

d_gene: TRBD1
v_gene: TRBV6-5
j_gene: TRBJ1-2
abundance: once
CDR3nt: TGTGCCAGCAGTCATAATTCAGGGGGCTATGGCTACACCTTC
CDR3aa: CASSHNSGGYGYTF

d_gene: TRBD2
v_gene: TRBV3-1/TRBV3-2
j_gene: TRBJ2-1
abundance: NA
CDR3nt: TGTGCCAGCAGCCATGCGGGGGGCCCCTCCTACAATGAGCAGTTCTTC
CDR3aa: CASSHAGGPSYNEQFF

d_gene: TRBD2
v_gene: TRBV18
j_gene: TRBJ2-4
abundance: NA
CDR3nt: TGTGCCAGCTCACCTATCGGGGCGGGAGGGACCAAAAACATTCAGTACTTC
CDR3aa: CASSPIGAGGTKNIQYF

d_gene: TRBD2
v_gene: TRBV6-5
j_gene: TRBJ2-7
abundance: NA
CDR3nt: TGTGCCAGCAGTTACTCGGCTAGCGGGAGGAACGAGCAGTACTTC
CDR3aa: CASSYSASGRNEQYF

d_gene: TRBD1
v_gene: TRBV4-2
j_gene: TRBJ1-6
abundance: few
CDR3nt: TGTGCCAGCAGCCAAGACAGGGGGGATAATTCACCCCTCCACTTT
CDR3aa: CASSQDRGDNSPLHF

d_gene: TRBD2
v_gene: TRBV4-1
j_gene: TRBJ2-1
abundance: NA
CDR3nt: TGCGCCAGCAGCCAAGGGGGACTAGCGGTAAGCTCCTACAATGAGCAGTTCTTC
CDR3aa: CASSQGGLAVSSYNEQFF

d_gene: NA
v_gene: TRBV2
j_gene: TRBJ1-6
abundance: NA
CDR3nt: TGTGCCAGCAGTGACAGGGTGGATTCACCCCTCCACTTT
CDR3aa: CASSDRVDSPLHF

d_gene: TRBD1
v_gene: TRBV7-9
j_gene: TRBJ1-6
abundance: NA
CDR3nt: TGTGCCAGCAGCTTAGGACAGGGAGGTTCACCCCTCCACTTT
CDR3aa: CASSLGQGGSPLHF

d_gene: TRBD2
v_gene: TRBV27
j_gene: TRBJ2-1
abundance: NA
CDR3nt: TGTGCCAGCAGTCCAGCTAGCGGGACGTACAATGAGCAGTTCTTC
CDR3aa: CASSPASGTYNEQFF

d_gene: NA
v_gene: TRBV19
j_gene: TRBJ1-2
abundance: NA
CDR3nt: TGTGCCAGTAGTATAGAGGCCGGAGTCTATGGCTACACCTTC
CDR3aa: CASSIEAGVYGYTF

d_gene: NA
v_gene: TRBV5-1
j_gene: TRBJ2-7
abundance: NA
CDR3nt: TGCGCCAGCAGCTTTGGGCAGCTCAGCTCCTACGAGCAGTACTTC
CDR3aa: CASSFGQLSSYEQYF

d_gene: TRBD1
v_gene: TRBV2
j_gene: TRBJ1-1
abundance: NA
CDR3nt: TGTGCCAGCAGGGACCGACAGGGGGCGGGCACTGAAGCTTTCTTT
CDR3aa: CASRDRQGAGTEAFF

d_gene: NA
v_gene: TRBV18
j_gene: TRBJ1-4
abundance: NA
CDR3nt: TGTGCCAGCTCACCCCTACAGGGTTGGGCGACTAATGAAAAACTGTTTTTT
CDR3aa: CASSPLQGWATNEKLFF

d_gene: NA
v_gene: TRBV7-2
j_gene: TRBJ2-7
abundance: NA
CDR3nt: TGTGCCAGCAGCTTAGCCTCCCGGGACTGGGCCGGGCAGTACTTC
CDR3aa: CASSLASRDWAGQYF

d_gene: TRBD2
v_gene: TRBV4-1
j_gene: TRBJ2-1
abundance: NA
CDR3nt: TGCGCCAGCAGCCAAGCGCCCGGACTAGAGTACAATGAGCAGTTCTTC
CDR3aa: CASSQAPGLEYNEQFF

d_gene: NA
v_gene: TRBV3-1/TRBV3-2
j_gene: TRBJ1-1
abundance: NA
CDR3nt: TGTGCCAGCAGCCAAGAGACATTGAACACTGAAGCTTTCTTT
CDR3aa: CASSQETLNTEAFF

d_gene: TRBD1
v_gene: TRBV10-3
j_gene: TRBJ2-2
abundance: NA
CDR3nt: TGTGCCATCAGTGTTACAGGGGCCACCGGGGAGCTGTTTTTT
CDR3aa: CAISVTGATGELFF

d_gene: TRBD1
v_gene: TRBV7-6
j_gene: TRBJ2-3
abundance: NA
CDR3nt: TGTGCCAGCAGCCTTGACAGGGGTGGAGATACGCAGTATTTT
CDR3aa: CASSLDRGGDTQYF

d_gene: TRBD1
v_gene: TRBV18
j_gene: TRBJ2-2
abundance: NA
CDR3nt: TGTGCCAGCTCACAGCCGGGACAGGAAACGGTGACCGGGGAGCTGTTTTTT
CDR3aa: CASSQPGQETVTGELFF

d_gene: NA
v_gene: TRBV5-5
j_gene: TRBJ2-1
abundance: NA
CDR3nt: TGTGCCAGCAGCTTGCGGCCAGTCGAGGGTGAGCAGTTCTTC
CDR3aa: CASSLRPVEGEQFF

d_gene: TRBD1
v_gene: TRBV2
j_gene: TRBJ2-1
abundance: NA
CDR3nt: TGTGCCAGCAGGGGACAGGGGCCATACAATGAGCAGTTCTTC
CDR3aa: CASRGQGPYNEQFF

d_gene: NA
v_gene: TRBV2
j_gene: TRBJ1-6
abundance: NA
CDR3nt: TGTGCCAGCAGTACTGAGGGACACCGGAGTAGCTCCTATAATTCACCCCTCCACTTT
CDR3aa: CASSTEGHRSSSYNSPLHF

d_gene: NA
v_gene: TRBV30
j_gene: TRBJ2-7
abundance: NA
CDR3nt: TGTGCCTGGAGTGTTGCTAGCCACTACGAGCAGTACTTC
CDR3aa: CAWSVASHYEQYF

d_gene: NA
v_gene: TRBV23-1
j_gene: TRBJ2-5
abundance: NA
CDR3nt: TGCGCCTGGAATACGAGGGCCCATGAGACCCAGTACTTC
CDR3aa: CAWNTRAHETQYF